Given below is one T cell receptor (beta chain) in context. The antigen is undetermined. This specimen belongs to a study of shared clonotypes between healthy human individuals. Sequenced by immunoSEQ multiplex PCR; TCRdb stores in-frame clones only, minus some. Found here are 330,000 or so clones, approximately 79% of them singletons; the top ten hold about a tenth. This CDR3 has 16 amino acids. Germline V gives CDR1 SNHLY, CDR2 FYNNEI. V gave up 6 bases and J gave up 2 bases, with 20 bases separating them. Findings and caveats of the study: Clonotypes shared by all four donors outscored non-shared clonotypes in generation probability.

The sequencing input was memory CD4+ T cells sorted from blood. Subset: CD45RA-negative fraction. The gene calls are TRBV2 and TRBJ2-7; possible D gene TRBD2, 5 bases. The clonotype was recovered from a young man in good health. The CDR3 region is CASSASLKKTTYEQYF. CDR3 nucleotide sequence: TGTGCCAGCAGCGCATCCCTGAAAAAGACTACCTACGAGCAGTACTTC.